This note documents a single T cell receptor beta chain sequence. The clone's antigen remains unknown. No base qualities exist here, and no much larger clone lies one base off it. The germline V gene yields MDHEN for CDR1 and SYDVKM for CDR2. Trimmed from V: 10 bases; trimmed from J: 7 bases; junction bases lacking a gene match: 6. The CDR3 starts with the cysteine, ends with the phenylalanine, and has 12 residues. Only the CDR3 part of the read is kept: 36 bases, read in frame from the first base. The data were obtained in a study of shared clonotypes between healthy human individuals (dated by TCRdb to about 2020). Looking at the study overall: A couple of women and a few men aged 18 to 49 years were included in the cohort. For each donor, CD4 naive and CD4 memory were each run on three plates, CD8 naive on two plates, and CD8 memory on one plate. Blood TCR repertoires of four to six healthy adults were deeply sequenced to estimate repertoire size and the extent of clonotype sharing between individuals. To increase sequencing depth and limit assay-specific biases, TCR repertoire library preparation and sequencing were carried out by different laboratories using diverse techniques. Leukapheresis yielded between about 0.85 and 10 billion PBMCs per donor. Points the paper makes about the study in general: Estimated clonotype richness was generally larger for naive than for memory subsets. Even with the large sequencing depth, rarefaction of the sorted-subset datasets indicated that sequencing was incomplete. Clonotypes shared by all four sorted-subset donors showed higher generation probabilities than non-shared clonotypes. Sharing across a few donors was observed for around 5% of naive CD4, about 4% of naive CD8, 2.3% of memory CD4, and roughly 0.43% of memory CD8 clonotypes. Because the study included only a small number of donors, the genetic and exposure-history diversity represented was limited. Sampling was restricted to blood, and TCR repertoires in tissue are likely to differ from TCR repertoires in blood. Pairwise subsampling led to the expectation that sequencing depth would affect the degree of clonotype sharing among donors.

TCR CDR3 regions were amplified from genomic DNA by multiplex PCR using the deep immunoSEQ assay. Extracted genomic DNA from each cell subset was distributed evenly across all wells of several immunoSEQ 96-well plates, and each plate was treated as a replicate. For sorted subsets, each replicate PCR was loaded with around 200 ng genomic DNA, equivalent to 32,000 or so T cell genomes. The purified libraries were quantified using a Qubit 3.0 fluorometer, sized with a Bioanalyzer 2100, and then quantified again using the KAPA Library Quantification kit. Each immunoSEQ 96-well plate was sequenced on its own single-read 150-cycle Illumina NextSeq 550 flow cell. The paper's processing steps were these. Because the immunoSEQ output held only junctional sequences and lacked quality scores, the filtering could not match the filtering applied to full-length reads. To assign V/J genes and CDR3, sequences were annotated against IMGT germline references using PyIR, a Python wrapper for IgBLAST v1.9. Reads were filtered out if the reads had weak V/J assignments (E-value above 1e-6), no CDR3, stop codons, out-of-frame junctions, or ambiguous translated residues. V3J clonotypes were defined by identical inferred V gene, J gene, and CDR3 amino acid sequence. The percentage overlap between two repertoires was calculated by dividing the number of shared unique clonotypes by the size of the smaller repertoire. Repertoire richness was assessed with RTK rarefaction, the Chao1 estimator, and Recon v2.1 estimates of unobserved clonotypes. For all TCRbeta clonotypes obtained by the gDNA method from four donors, generation probabilities were computed with OLGA. Sourced from immuneACCESS, this table was stored by TCRdb with only in-frame sequences that have V and J called. A share of the clones is absent; for the studies checked, an unresolved V gene accounts for under half, and the remainder has no known explanation. Clone size and the V and J calls come from that table; the DNA yielded D and trimming. Here the sample has about 1.5 million clones; 95% to 99% occur a single time. In total, the top ten clones hold less than 0.55% of the sample.

Healthy HIV-negative adults with no recently reported acute infections or vaccinations were included as donors. All donors were Caucasian adults living in Nashville, Tennessee, USA. CD4+ T cells were enriched by magnetic negative selection; naive cells were then positively selected on CD45RA, and the negative fraction formed the memory subset. Blood was collected by leukapheresis, and PBMCs were isolated by Ficoll-Histopaque density gradient centrifugation and then cryopreserved in liquid nitrogen vapor phase. Analytical flow cytometry was used to check the purity and quantity of every magnetically sorted T cell population. Genomic DNA was isolated from each sorted fraction and quantified by UV absorbance on a Nanodrop 2000c.

The sequence joins TRBV28 to TRBJ1-4; the central 7 bases match TRBD1. Sequenced material: naive CD4+ T cells sorted from blood. The sample's cell subset or site label is to be understood as: CD45RA+ positively selected. This clonotype was obtained from a young man in good health. The CDR3 reads CATLDRVEKLFF. The DNA sequence is TGTGCCACCCTAGACAGGGTTGAAAAACTGTTTTTT.